This entry concerns a single TCR beta chain. Using immunoSEQ multiplex PCR, the repertoire was profiled, and TCRdb retains in-frame clones only, with some absent. This table holds 2,500,000 or so clones, 92% found once. The data stem from a study of shared clonotypes between healthy human individuals. The CDR3 is 15 amino acids. Germline V gives CDR1 SGHRS, CDR2 YFSETQ. J was trimmed by 4 bases and V by 4 bases; bases with no gene match: 6. The rearrangement uses TRBV5-1 and TRBJ2-7, with 12 bases lining up with TRBD1. This clonotype originated in a man younger than 30 in good health. Some clones in this sample may be carry-over from other donors' samples. What was sequenced was naive CD4+ T cells from PBMCs. Noted subset: CD45RA+ positively selected. The CDR3 DNA reads as TGCGCCAGCAGCGAGTTGGGACAGGGGGCATACGAGCAGTACTTC. Its translation is CASSELGQGAYEQYF.